Each of the 30 T cell receptor beta chains below was sequenced from the same sample in a study of T-cell reconstitution after alpha-beta-depleted transplantation in children. TCRbeta library construction was performed incorporating unique molecular identifiers. TCRdb itself ran the PCR reads through MiXCR, one entry per CDR3 protein. The sample has some 390,000 distinct CDR3 sequences, roughly 22% seen once. Material: PBMCs from the stem cell graft donor, obtained from the stem cell graft. These receptors originate from a human donor who donated a stem cell graft to a child with acute myeloid leukemia.

The rearrangement joins TRBV9 to TRBJ2-2; D uncertain. This CDR3 has 13 residues. V was cut by 3 bases and J by 6 bases, with 9 bases left in between. Germline V lookup: CDR1 SGDLS, CDR2 YYNGEE. In DNA, the CDR3 is TGTGCCAGCAGCGCGGGTGCGGCCGGGGAGCTGTTTTTT. The encoded protein is CASSAGAAGELFF.

V gene TRBV20-1 combines with J gene TRBJ2-5; 9 bases fit TRBD1. The CDR3 covers 17 residues. V shed 6 bases and J 1 base; nucleotides not matched to a gene: 15. The V gene's germline CDR1 is DFQATT and CDR2 SNEGSKA (reference sequence). The DNA for the CDR3 is TGCAGTGCCACCGGGACAGGGAAGGGGGGCCTCCAAGAGACCCAGTACTTC. Its translation is CSATGTGKGGLQETQYF.

The J gene is TRBJ2-7, the V gene TRBV28; D is perhaps TRBD2 (6 bases). The length of the CDR3 is 14 residues. CDR1 and CDR2 from the germline V gene are MDHEN and SYDVKM. Between the trimmed V and J ends, which lost 8 bases and 0 bases, there was a span of 14 bases. The CDR3 nucleotides are TGTGCCAGCGGGGACTGGAAGATCTCCTACGAGCAGTACTTC. Encoded protein: CASGDWKISYEQYF.

This clonotype occurred a few times. V and J are TRBV5-1 and TRBJ1-1; 7 bases line up with TRBD1. The trim removed 0 bases at V and 4 bases at J, leaving 6 bases unmatched. In germline, CDR1 is SGHRS, CDR2 YFSETQ. The CDR3 sequence is 15 residues long. The CDR3 spells CASSLGGGTCTEAFF. CDR3 in DNA: TGCGCCAGCAGCTTGGGAGGGGGCACATGCACTGAAGCTTTCTTT.

This chain links TRBV7-3 with TRBJ2-1; D perhaps matches TRBD2 (6 bases). This CDR3 contains 15 residues. Trimming shortened V by 4 bases and J by 0 bases, and 10 bases separated the two germline ends. The V gene's germline CDR1 is SGHTA and CDR2 FQGTGA. The CDR3 here is CASSSDYSSYNEQFF. The CDR3 DNA reads TGTGCCAGCAGCTCGGACTACAGCTCCTACAATGAGCAGTTCTTC.

This clonotype turned up a few times. This chain uses TRBV20-1 with TRBJ2-4, with 11 bases aligning to TRBD2. V lost 6 bases to trimming and J lost 6 bases; unmatched junction nucleotides: 16. The CDR3 totals 17 residues. Per the germline V gene, CDR1 is DFQATT and CDR2 is SNEGSKA (reference sequence). CDR3 region: CSAQGWLAGGGSNIQYF. CDR3 nucleotides: TGCAGTGCGCAGGGATGGCTAGCGGGAGGAGGTTCAAACATTCAGTACTTC.

V usage is TRBV29-1 and J usage is TRBJ2-3; tentative D call: TRBD2 (6 bases). V was pared by 7 bases and J by 1 base, with 18 bases between. CDR1 SQVTM and CDR2 ANQGSEA come from the germline V gene. There are 15 residues in the CDR3. This chain's CDR3 is CSAQKWPGGTDTQYF. The DNA for the CDR3 is TGCAGCGCCCAGAAATGGCCGGGAGGCACAGATACGCAGTATTTT.

This clonotype was found a few times. The chain has TRBV20-1 and TRBJ1-2; D unclear. The V end lost 1 base, the J end lost 4 bases, and 10 bases lay between the germline ends. CDR3 length: 13 amino acids. From germline, CDR1 is DFQATT and CDR2 SNEGSKA (reference sequence). This chain's CDR3 is CSARVGQSYGYTF. The CDR3 nucleotides read TGCAGTGCTAGAGTAGGCCAGAGCTATGGCTACACCTTC.

The chain employs TRBV12-3 or TRBV12-4 and TRBJ2-1, with TRBD2 identical over 8 bases. This CDR3 is 17 amino acids long. V lost 5 bases and J lost 2; bases outside the gene matches: 11. The CDR3 spells CASSPSLLAGPYNEQFF. The DNA for the CDR3 is TGTGCCAGCAGTCCGTCCCTCCTAGCGGGCCCCTACAATGAGCAGTTCTTC.

At least ten counts were recorded for this clonotype. This chain connects TRBV27 to TRBJ2-7; TRBD2 aligns across 11 bases. CDR1 and CDR2 from the germline V gene are MNHEY and SMNVEV (reference sequence). Germline trimming cut 5 bases from V and 5 bases from J; bases unmatched to any gene: 8. The CDR3 is made up of 15 amino acids. CDR3 protein: CASSKNSGRVNEQYF. In nucleotides, the CDR3 is TGTGCCAGCAGTAAAAATAGCGGGAGGGTCAACGAGCAGTACTTC.

This clonotype has ten or more counts. This chain uses TRBV10-2 with TRBJ2-2, with TRBD2 matching 8 bases. After removal of 2 bases from V and 3 bases from J, the junction contained 5 bases not matched to a gene. The length of the CDR3 is 16 residues. Looked up from germline, CDR1 is WSHSY and CDR2 is SAAADI. The CDR3, as DNA: TGCGCCAGCAGTGAGCGGGCTAGCGGGTACACCGGGGAGCTGTTTTTT. Translated, it gives CASSERASGYTGELFF.

This clonotype occurred many times. The rearrangement joins TRBV20-1 to TRBJ2-1, with 12 bases aligning to TRBD2. The CDR3 totals 16 residues. V gave up 1 base and J gave up 5 bases; unmatched junction bases: 6. The germline V gene encodes CDR1 DFQATT and CDR2 SNEGSKA (reference sequence). The DNA of the CDR3 is TGCAGTGCTAGAGCCCTAGCGGGGGGGGATAACAATGAGCAGTTCTTC. Translated: CSARALAGGDNNEQFF.

The rearrangement uses TRBV4-2 and TRBJ1-5; TRBD1 matches at 8 bases. CDR3 length: 15 amino acids. Germline CDR1 LGHNA, CDR2 YNFKEQ. V dropped 0 bases and J dropped 5; count of bases not matched to a gene: 3. CDR3 sequence: CASSQEGTGDQPQHF. DNA of the CDR3: TGTGCCAGCAGCCAAGAAGGGACAGGAGATCAGCCCCAGCATTTT.

This clonotype was recorded many times. This rearrangement joins TRBV5-1 to TRBJ2-1; 9 nucleotides match TRBD2. CDR3 length: 15 amino acids. Germline values: CDR1 SGHRS, CDR2 YFSETQ. With V trimmed by 5 bases and J by 5 bases, 8 bases remained unmatched. The CDR3 DNA reads as TGCGCCAGCAGAGCTCGGACTAGCGTACACAATGAGCAGTTCTTC. This encodes CASRARTSVHNEQFF.

This clonotype turned up a few times. The chain joins TRBV4-1 to TRBJ2-1, with TRBD2 identical over 9 bases. Per the germline V gene, CDR1 is MGHRA and CDR2 is YSYEKL. This CDR3 region has 17 residues. V lost 0 bases to trimming and J lost 7 bases; unmatched junction nucleotides: 10. CDR3 coding DNA: TGCGCCAGCAGCCAAGATGGTCTAGCGGGACTCCGGAATGAGCAGTTCTTC. It encodes CASSQDGLAGLRNEQFF.

J is TRBJ2-6 and V is TRBV4-1; D unclear. V lost 1 base and J 4 bases, leaving 20 bases between the germline ends. CDR3 length: 19 amino acids. Looked up from germline, CDR1 is MGHRA and CDR2 is YSYEKL. The CDR3 nucleotides read TGCGCCAGCAGCCAAGCAAGCCCTAGACATTTAGCCGGGGCCAACGTCCTGACTTTC. Translation: CASSQASPRHLAGANVLTF.

This clonotype was seen a handful of times. This sequence joins TRBV7-9 and TRBJ2-5; a weak D match, TRBD2 (5 bases). From germline, CDR1 is SEHNR and CDR2 FQNEAQ (reference sequence). Trimming took 7 bases from V and 5 from J, leaving 14 bases between them. The CDR3 length is 13 residues. In nucleotides, the CDR3 is TGTGCCAGCACCTCAGAGGGTGGGGAGACCCAGTACTTC. Protein product: CASTSEGGETQYF.

J is TRBJ2-1 and V is TRBV2; no clear D gene. The V and J ends lost 5 bases and 2 bases respectively, with 13 bases between them. The CDR3 has 15 amino acids. Germline loops: CDR1 SNHLY, CDR2 FYNNEI. The CDR3 bases are TGTGCCAGCAGTTCAGGCGGACCCGCCTACAATGAGCAGTTCTTC. As protein: CASSSGGPAYNEQFF. Full variable domain (outside the CDR3, taken from reference TRBV2 and TRBJ2-1): EPEVTQTPSHQVTQMGQEVILRCVPISNHLYFYWYRQILGQKVEFLVSFYNNEISEKSEIFDDQFSVERPDGSNFTLKIRSTKLEDSAMYFCASSSGGPAYNEQFFGPGTRLTVL.

This clonotype was counted many times. V is TRBV25-1 and J is TRBJ2-7; TRBD2 might be the D (5 bases). The CDR3 is 16 amino acids. V was shortened by 2 bases and J by 2 bases, with 16 bases between the two germline ends. CDR1 and CDR2 (germline): MGHDK, SYGVNS. The CDR3 coding sequence is TGTGCCAGCAGTGAAACAAGCGGCGTAACGACCTACGAGCAGTACTTC. This encodes CASSETSGVTTYEQYF.

The rearrangement links TRBV9 to TRBJ1-1; 7 bases line up with TRBD1. Germline V CDR1 and CDR2: SGDLS, YYNGEE. The V gene end was trimmed by 4 bases and the J gene end by 1 base; junction bases not matched to a gene: 7. This CDR3 spans 15 amino acids. In nucleotides, the CDR3 is TGTGCCAGCAGCCCAGGGGGGTGGACGAACACTGAAGCTTTCTTT. Translation: CASSPGGWTNTEAFF.

The V call is TRBV2, the J call TRBJ2-3; no reliable D call. The CDR3 has 15 amino acids. CDR1 is SNHLY and CDR2 is FYNNEI in the germline V gene. Trimming pared 4 bases from V and 4 bases from J, leaving 15 bases between. The CDR3, as DNA: TGTGCCAGCAGTGGAGACTCGGTTGGTCCAGATACGCAGTATTTT. Amino acids: CASSGDSVGPDTQYF. The variable domain in full, completed from reference TRBV2 and TRBJ2-3, reads EPEVTQTPSHQVTQMGQEVILRCVPISNHLYFYWYRQILGQKVEFLVSFYNNEISEKSEIFDDQFSVERPDGSNFTLKIRSTKLEDSAMYFCASSGDSVGPDTQYFGPGTRLTVL.

CDR3 in DNA: TGTGCCAGCAGAGCAGCCAGCACAGATACGCAGTATTTT. Its translation: CASRAASTDTQYF. The chain joins TRBV7-2 to TRBJ2-3; D remains ambiguous. The CDR3 runs to 13 residues. V was shortened by 6 bases and J by 0 bases, with 7 bases between the two germline ends. The germline gives CDR1 SGHTA, CDR2 FQGNSA.

This chain uses TRBV7-9 with TRBJ1-4; 7 nucleotides line up with TRBD1. Germline V gene data show CDR1 as SEHNR and CDR2 as FQNEAQ (reference sequence). CDR3 length: 14 residues. The V gene end was trimmed by 8 bases and the J gene end by 5 bases; junction bases not matched to a gene: 8. In DNA, the CDR3 is TGTGCCAGCGGGTACCGGGACAGCAATGAAAAACTGTTTTTT. Its protein is CASGYRDSNEKLFF.

The chain links TRBV4-1 to TRBJ2-5, with 11 positions matching TRBD2. The J segment lost 1 base and the V segment lost 0 bases, leaving 4 bases of the junction unmatched. The CDR3 is 17 residues long. From germline, CDR1 is MGHRA and CDR2 YSYEKL. The CDR3 region is CASSQDRLAGGQETQYF. In DNA form, the CDR3 reads TGCGCCAGCAGCCAAGATCGTCTAGCGGGAGGCCAAGAGACCCAGTACTTC.

This clonotype was observed many times. V is TRBV24-1 and J is TRBJ2-3, with D hard to call. Germline assignment: CDR1 KGHDR and CDR2 SFDVKD. Trimming removed 4 bases from V and 0 bases from J, with 13 bases in between. The CDR3 runs 16 residues. The DNA of the CDR3 is TGTGCCACCAGTGACACTTCTCGCGGCAGCACAGATACGCAGTATTTT. Its translation: CATSDTSRGSTDTQYF.

This clonotype has a handful of counts. The gene calls are TRBV7-2 and TRBJ2-1, with 9 bases identical to TRBD2. The junction had 8 bases not matched to a gene; V was cut back by 5 bases and J by 6 bases. CDR3 length: 15 amino acids. Germline V CDR1 and CDR2: SGHTA, FQGNSA. The CDR3 protein is CASSPHGGRANEQFF. The CDR3 coding sequence is TGTGCCAGCAGCCCCCATGGCGGGAGGGCCAATGAGCAGTTCTTC. The complete variable domain, with remaining parts taken from reference TRBV7-2 and TRBJ2-1, reads GAGVSQSPSNKVTEKGKDVELRCDPISGHTALYWYRQSLGQGLEFLIYFQGNSAPDKSGLPSDRFSAERTGGSVSTLTIQRTQQEDSAVYLCASSPHGGRANEQFFGPGTRLTVL.

This clonotype was picked up a small number of times. V and J are TRBV20-1 and TRBJ1-1, with a tentative D call TRBD1 (6 bases). V lost 0 bases and J lost 4, with 12 bases in between. The CDR3 totals 14 residues. Per germline, CDR1 DFQATT and CDR2 SNEGSKA (reference sequence). The CDR3 region has the DNA TGCAGTGCTAGAGATCAAGTAGGGGGCACTGAAGCTTTCTTT. Protein product: CSARDQVGGTEAFF.

This clonotype was seen a handful of times. This could be a read error, since a much larger clone is one nucleotide away. The chain is built from TRBV10-1 and TRBJ2-7, with TRBD1 identical over 10 bases. With V trimmed by 7 bases and J by 4 bases, 4 bases remained unmatched. Germline-derived CDR1 and CDR2 are WNHNN and SYGVQD (reference sequence). CDR3 length: 13 residues. CDR3 in amino acids: CASNPGQGYEQYF. DNA for the CDR3: TGCGCCAGCAACCCGGGACAGGGGTACGAGCAGTACTTC.

This chain joins TRBV20-1 and TRBJ2-3, with TRBD2 matching over 9 bases. J lost 3 bases, V lost 1 base, and 8 bases had no gene match. This CDR3 contains 16 residues. Germline CDR1 DFQATT, CDR2 SNEGSKA (reference sequence). CDR3 nucleotide sequence: TGCAGTGCTAGAGGGGGGACTAGCAGGAGTACAGATACGCAGTATTTT. It specifies CSARGGTSRSTDTQYF.

This clonotype was seen many times. The chain recombines TRBV27 with TRBJ2-7; a possible D gene is TRBD1 (5 bases). The CDR3 is 16 residues long. Germline assignment: CDR1 MNHEY and CDR2 SMNVEV (reference sequence). Trimming took 0 bases from V and 0 from J, leaving 12 bases between them. DNA of the CDR3: TGTGCCAGCAGTTTATCGGCAGGGTCAGGCTCCTACGAGCAGTACTTC. This sequence encodes CASSLSAGSGSYEQYF.